This entry concerns a single T cell receptor beta chain. Its antigen is not known. This sample was taken from a study of tumor and adjacent non-tumor tissue in lung cancer. Study overall: On average, productive TCRbeta reads reached about 4.2 million per sample. Study observations and caveats: Tumor TCR diversity, when higher, was linked to shorter survival.

The V end was cut by 2 bases, the J end by 5 bases, with 7 bases between. The germline V gene has CDR1 MNHNS and CDR2 SASEGT. The CDR3 runs to 13 residues. A modified ARM-PCR protocol with three rounds of nested PCR amplified TCRbeta. One entry per CDR3 protein, called by TCRdb with MiXCR from the multiplex PCR reads. The table shows over 130,000 distinct CDR3 sequences, with approximately 64% occurring only once. This sample's RNA came from whole unsorted tissue. Material for sequencing was lung tumor tissue. V gene TRBV6-1 combines with J gene TRBJ2-1; perhaps TRBD1 as D (6 bases). The TCR originated in a man between 60 and 75 years old with small cell lung cancer. The CDR3 is CASSEHRDNEQFF. The CDR3 DNA reads as TGTGCCAGCAGTGAACACAGGGACAATGAGCAGTTCTTC.